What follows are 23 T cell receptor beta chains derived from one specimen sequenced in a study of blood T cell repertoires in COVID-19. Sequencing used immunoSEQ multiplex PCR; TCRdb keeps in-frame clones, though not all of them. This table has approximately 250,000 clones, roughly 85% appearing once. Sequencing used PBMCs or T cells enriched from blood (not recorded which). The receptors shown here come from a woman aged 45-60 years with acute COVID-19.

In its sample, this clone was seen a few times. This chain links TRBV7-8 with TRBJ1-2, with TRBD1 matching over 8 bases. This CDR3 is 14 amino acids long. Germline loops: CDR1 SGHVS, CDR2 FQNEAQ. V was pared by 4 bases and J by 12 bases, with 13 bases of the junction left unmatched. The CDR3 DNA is TGTGCCAGCAGCTCTACCCAGGGGGCGGAGGGCGACACCTTC. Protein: CASSSTQGAEGDTF.

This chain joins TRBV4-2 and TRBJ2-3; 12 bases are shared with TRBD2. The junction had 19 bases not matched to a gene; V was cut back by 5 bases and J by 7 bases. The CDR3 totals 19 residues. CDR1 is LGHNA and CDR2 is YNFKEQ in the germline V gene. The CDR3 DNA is TGTGCCAGCAGCTCCTTTTCTAGCGGGGGGGCCCCGCAGGGTCATACGCAGTATTTT. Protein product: CASSSFSSGGAPQGHTQYF.

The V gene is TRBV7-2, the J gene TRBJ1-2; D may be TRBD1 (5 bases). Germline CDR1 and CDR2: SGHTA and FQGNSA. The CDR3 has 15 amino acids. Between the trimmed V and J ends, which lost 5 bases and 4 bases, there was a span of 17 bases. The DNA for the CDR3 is TGTGCCAGCAGCCAAATGGTGGGGCCCCTCTATGGCTACACCTTC. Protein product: CASSQMVGPLYGYTF.

The CDR3 nucleotides read TGTGCCAGCAGTTACGACGACAGGGGCACAGATACGCAGTATTTT. Its protein product is CASSYDDRGTDTQYF. The genes are TRBV6-2 or TRBV6-3 and TRBJ2-3; 7 nucleotides align to TRBD1. Germline V gives CDR1 MNHEY, CDR2 SVGEGT. The CDR3 is 15 amino acids. V shed 2 bases, J shed 1 base, and the junction held 3 bases outside the gene matches.

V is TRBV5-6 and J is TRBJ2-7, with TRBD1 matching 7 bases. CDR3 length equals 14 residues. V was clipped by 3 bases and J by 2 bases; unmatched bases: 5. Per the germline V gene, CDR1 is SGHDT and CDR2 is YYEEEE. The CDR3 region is CASSSNRGAYEQYF. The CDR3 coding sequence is TGTGCCAGCAGCTCAAACAGGGGCGCCTACGAGCAGTACTTC.

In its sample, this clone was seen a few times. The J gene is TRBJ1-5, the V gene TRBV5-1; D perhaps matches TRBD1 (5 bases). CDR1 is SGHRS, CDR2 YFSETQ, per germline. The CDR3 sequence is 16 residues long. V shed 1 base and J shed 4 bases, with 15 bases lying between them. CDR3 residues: CASSLIEGVPNQPQHF. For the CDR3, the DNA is TGCGCCAGCAGCTTGATCGAAGGGGTCCCTAATCAGCCCCAGCATTTT.

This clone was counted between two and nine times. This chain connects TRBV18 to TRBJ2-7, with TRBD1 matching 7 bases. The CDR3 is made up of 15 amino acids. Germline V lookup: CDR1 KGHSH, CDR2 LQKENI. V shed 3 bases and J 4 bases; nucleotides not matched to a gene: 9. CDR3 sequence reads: CASSPEQGYSYEQYF. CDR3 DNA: TGTGCCAGCTCACCCGAACAGGGGTACTCGTACGAGCAGTACTTC. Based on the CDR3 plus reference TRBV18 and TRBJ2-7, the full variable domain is NAGVMQNPRHLVRRRGQEARLRCSPMKGHSHVYWYRQLPEEGLKFMVYLQKENIIDESGMPKERFSAEFPKEGPSILRIQQVVRGDSAAYFCASSPEQGYSYEQYFGPGTRLTVT.

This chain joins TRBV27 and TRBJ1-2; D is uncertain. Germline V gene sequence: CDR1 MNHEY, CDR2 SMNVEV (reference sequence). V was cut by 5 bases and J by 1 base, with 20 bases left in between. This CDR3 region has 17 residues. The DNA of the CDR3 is TGTGCCAGCAGTGCCCTCGACGGGGTCAAGTTTAACTATGGCTACACCTTC. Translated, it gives CASSALDGVKFNYGYTF.

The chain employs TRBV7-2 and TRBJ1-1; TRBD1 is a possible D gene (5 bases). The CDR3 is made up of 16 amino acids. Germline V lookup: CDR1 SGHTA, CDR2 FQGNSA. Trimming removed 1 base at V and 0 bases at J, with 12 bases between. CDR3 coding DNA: TGTGCCAGCAGCTTAGACGGGGGTAGATTGAACACTGAAGCTTTCTTT. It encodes CASSLDGGRLNTEAFF.

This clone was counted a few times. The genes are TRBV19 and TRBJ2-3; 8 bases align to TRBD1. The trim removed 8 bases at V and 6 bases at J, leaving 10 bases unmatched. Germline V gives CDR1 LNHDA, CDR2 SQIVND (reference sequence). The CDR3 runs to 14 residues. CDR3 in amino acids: CASGRTGSGDTQYF. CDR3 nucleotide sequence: TGTGCCAGTGGACGGACAGGGTCAGGGGATACGCAGTATTTT.

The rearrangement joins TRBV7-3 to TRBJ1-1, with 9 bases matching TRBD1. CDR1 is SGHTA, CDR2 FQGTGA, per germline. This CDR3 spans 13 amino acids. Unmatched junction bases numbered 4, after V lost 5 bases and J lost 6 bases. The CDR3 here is CASSRDREAEAFF. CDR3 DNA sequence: TGTGCCAGCAGCCGGGACAGGGAAGCTGAAGCTTTCTTT.

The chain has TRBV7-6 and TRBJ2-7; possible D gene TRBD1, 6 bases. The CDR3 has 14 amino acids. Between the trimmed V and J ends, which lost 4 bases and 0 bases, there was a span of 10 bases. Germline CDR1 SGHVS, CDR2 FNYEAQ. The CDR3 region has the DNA TGTGCCAGCAGCTCTGGGACATTCTCCTACGAGCAGTACTTC. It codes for CASSSGTFSYEQYF.

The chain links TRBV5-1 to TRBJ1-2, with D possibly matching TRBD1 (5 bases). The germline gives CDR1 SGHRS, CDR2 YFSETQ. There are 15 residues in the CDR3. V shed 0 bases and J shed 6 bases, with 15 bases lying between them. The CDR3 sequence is CASSLGNNPGDGYTF. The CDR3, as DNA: TGCGCCAGCAGCTTGGGTAACAACCCGGGGGATGGCTACACCTTC.

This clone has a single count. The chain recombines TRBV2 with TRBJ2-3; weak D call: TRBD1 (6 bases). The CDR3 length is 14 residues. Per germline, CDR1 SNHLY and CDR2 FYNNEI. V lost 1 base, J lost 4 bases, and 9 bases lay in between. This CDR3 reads CASSEGRGADTQYF. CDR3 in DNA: TGTGCCAGCAGTGAAGGCAGGGGAGCAGATACGCAGTATTTT. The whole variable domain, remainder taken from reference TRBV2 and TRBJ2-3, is EPEVTQTPSHQVTQMGQEVILRCVPISNHLYFYWYRQILGQKVEFLVSFYNNEISEKSEIFDDQFSVERPDGSNFTLKIRSTKLEDSAMYFCASSEGRGADTQYFGPGTRLTVL.

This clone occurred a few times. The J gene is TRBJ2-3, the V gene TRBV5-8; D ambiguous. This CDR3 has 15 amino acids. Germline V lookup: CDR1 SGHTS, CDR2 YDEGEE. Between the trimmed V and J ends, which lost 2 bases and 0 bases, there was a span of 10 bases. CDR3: CASSFPAGSTDTQYF. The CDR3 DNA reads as TGTGCCAGCAGCTTTCCGGCAGGAAGCACAGATACGCAGTATTTT.

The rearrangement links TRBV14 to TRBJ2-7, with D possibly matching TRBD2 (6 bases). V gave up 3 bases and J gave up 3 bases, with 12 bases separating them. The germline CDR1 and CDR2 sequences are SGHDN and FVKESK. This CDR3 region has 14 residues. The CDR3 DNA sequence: TGTGCCAGCAGCCAGGGGGGACCTTTCTACGAGCAGTACTTC. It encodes CASSQGGPFYEQYF.

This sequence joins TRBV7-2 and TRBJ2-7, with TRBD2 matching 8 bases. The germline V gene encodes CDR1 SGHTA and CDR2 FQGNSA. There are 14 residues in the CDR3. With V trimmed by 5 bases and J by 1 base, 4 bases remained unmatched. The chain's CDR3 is CASSPGGISYEQYF. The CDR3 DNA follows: TGTGCCAGCAGCCCGGGGGGGATATCCTACGAGCAGTACTTC.

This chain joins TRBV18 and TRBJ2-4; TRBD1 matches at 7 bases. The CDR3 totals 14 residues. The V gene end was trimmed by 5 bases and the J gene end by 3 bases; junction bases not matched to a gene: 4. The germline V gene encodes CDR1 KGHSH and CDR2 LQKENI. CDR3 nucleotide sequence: TGTGCCAGCTCAAACCGGGACAGCAAAAACATTCAGTACTTC. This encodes CASSNRDSKNIQYF.

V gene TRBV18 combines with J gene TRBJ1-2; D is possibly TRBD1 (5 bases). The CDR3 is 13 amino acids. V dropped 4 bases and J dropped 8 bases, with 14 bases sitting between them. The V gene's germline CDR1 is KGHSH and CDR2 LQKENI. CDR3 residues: CASSRTGGDGYTF. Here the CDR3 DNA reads TGTGCCAGCTCACGGACGGGGGGAGACGGCTACACCTTC.

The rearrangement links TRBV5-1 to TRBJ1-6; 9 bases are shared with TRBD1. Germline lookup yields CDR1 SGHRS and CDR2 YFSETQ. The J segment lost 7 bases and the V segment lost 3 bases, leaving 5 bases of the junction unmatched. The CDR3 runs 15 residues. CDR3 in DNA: TGCGCCAGCAGCTCCGGGACAGGGTTCAATTCACCCCTCCACTTT. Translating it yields CASSSGTGFNSPLHF. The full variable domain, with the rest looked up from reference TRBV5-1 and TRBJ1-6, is KAGVTQTPRYLIKTRGQQVTLSCSPISGHRSVSWYQQTPGQGLQFLFEYFSETQRNKGNFPGRFSGRQFSNSRSEMNVSTLELGDSALYLCASSSGTGFNSPLHFGNGTRLTVT.

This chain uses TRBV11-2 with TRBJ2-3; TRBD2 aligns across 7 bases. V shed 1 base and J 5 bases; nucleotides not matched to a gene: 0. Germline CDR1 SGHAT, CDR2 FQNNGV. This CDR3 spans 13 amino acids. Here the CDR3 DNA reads TGTGCCAGCAGCTTAGGGGAGGGAGATACGCAGTATTTT. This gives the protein CASSLGEGDTQYF.

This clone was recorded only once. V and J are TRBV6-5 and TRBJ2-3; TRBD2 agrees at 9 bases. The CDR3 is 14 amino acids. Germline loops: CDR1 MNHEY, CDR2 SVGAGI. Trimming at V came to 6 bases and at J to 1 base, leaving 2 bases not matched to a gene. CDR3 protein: CASRIAGGTDTQYF. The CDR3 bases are TGTGCCAGCAGAATAGCGGGGGGCACAGATACGCAGTATTTT.

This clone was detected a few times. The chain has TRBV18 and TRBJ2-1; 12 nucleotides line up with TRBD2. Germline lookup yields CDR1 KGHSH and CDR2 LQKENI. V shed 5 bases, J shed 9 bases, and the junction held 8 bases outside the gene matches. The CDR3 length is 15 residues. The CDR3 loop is CASSSSGGAAGEQFF. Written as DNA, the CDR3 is TGTGCCAGCTCATCTAGCGGGGGGGCCGCCGGTGAGCAGTTCTTC.